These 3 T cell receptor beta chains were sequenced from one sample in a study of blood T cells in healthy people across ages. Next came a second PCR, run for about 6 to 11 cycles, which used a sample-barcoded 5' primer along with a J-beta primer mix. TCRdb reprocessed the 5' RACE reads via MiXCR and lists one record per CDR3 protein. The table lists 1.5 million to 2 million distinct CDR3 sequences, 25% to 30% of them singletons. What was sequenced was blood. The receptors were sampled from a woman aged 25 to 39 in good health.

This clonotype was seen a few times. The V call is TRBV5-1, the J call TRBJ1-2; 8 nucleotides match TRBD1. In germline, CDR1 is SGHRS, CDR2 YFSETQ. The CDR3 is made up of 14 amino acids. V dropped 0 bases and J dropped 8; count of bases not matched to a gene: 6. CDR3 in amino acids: CASSLGTGISGYTF. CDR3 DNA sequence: TGCGCCAGCAGCTTGGGGACAGGGATTAGCGGCTACACCTTC.

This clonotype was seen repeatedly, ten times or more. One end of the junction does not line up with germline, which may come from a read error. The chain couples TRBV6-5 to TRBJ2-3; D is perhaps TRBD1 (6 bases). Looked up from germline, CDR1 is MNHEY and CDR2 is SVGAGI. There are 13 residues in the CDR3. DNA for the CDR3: TGTGCCAGCAGTGGAACCCGGACAGAAACGCAGTATTTT. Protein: CASSGTRTETQYF.

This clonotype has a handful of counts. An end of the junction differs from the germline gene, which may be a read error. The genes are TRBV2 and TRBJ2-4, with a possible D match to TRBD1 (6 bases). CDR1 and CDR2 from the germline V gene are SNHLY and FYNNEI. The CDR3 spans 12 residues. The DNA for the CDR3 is TGTGCCGGCAGGGGTGTCAAAAACATTCAGTACTTC. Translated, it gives CAGRGVKNIQYF.